Listed below are T cell receptor beta chains from one sample, sequenced in a study of blood T cell repertoires in COVID-19. Generated by immunoSEQ multiplex PCR, the TCRdb table keeps only in-frame clones and is missing some. The sample yields about 24,000 clones, 82% seen once. Source material: peripheral blood. All receptors come from a human donor in a cohort sampled during active COVID-19. CDR3s include the opening cysteine and the closing phenylalanine or tryptophan. Each record gives: V gene, clone size, J gene, CDR3 protein. Size values are once, few and many counts, or a class for expanded clones, and some rows have none.

>TRBV27|-|TRBJ1-1
CASSSAGTGSAEAFF
>TRBV5-6|-|TRBJ1-2
CASSLSYSRGYTF
>TRBV24-1|-|TRBJ2-5
CATSDLGTTEGTQYF
>TRBV20-1|-|TRBJ2-1
CSARARGEQFF
>TRBV5-6|-|TRBJ1-2
CASRRQGARGYTF
>TRBV5-1|-|TRBJ2-3
CASSFLTSGRGTDTQYF
>TRBV5-1|once|TRBJ2-7
CASSLGESYEQYF
>TRBV6-2/TRBV6-3|few|TRBJ1-6
CASSSRRGSSPLHF
>TRBV7-9|-|TRBJ1-2
CASSLQAGANYGYTF
>TRBV9|few|TRBJ2-1
CASNDKGSGASSYNEQFF
>TRBV12-3/TRBV12-4|once|TRBJ2-2
CASNRGGELFF
>TRBV2|-|TRBJ2-5
CASRAGLADQETQYF
>TRBV14|-|TRBJ1-3
CASSPGQGIGNTIYF
>TRBV5-4|-|TRBJ2-2
CASSLSGQSTGELFF
>TRBV4-3|-|TRBJ2-1
CASSQDPGPREQFF
>TRBV4-2|-|TRBJ2-2
CASSQDLAAGGTGELFF
>TRBV29-1|-|TRBJ2-7
CSAGQGQLYEQYF
>TRBV25-1|-|TRBJ2-7
CASSGYTGNEQYF
>TRBV2|-|TRBJ2-7
CASSAAYEQYF
>TRBV5-4|-|TRBJ2-3
CASSRGGPHTDTQYF
>TRBV27|-|TRBJ1-6
CASSTGKGNSPLHF
>TRBV5-1|-|TRBJ1-1
CASSLAGTGVNTEAFF
>TRBV24-1|-|TRBJ2-7
CATRRGLAGRYEQYF
>TRBV28|-|TRBJ2-2
CASRAGGRRTGELFF
>TRBV9|few|TRBJ2-1
CASSARLAGSSNEQFF
>TRBV6-5|-|TRBJ2-7
CASGAGSYEQYF
>TRBV25-1|-|TRBJ1-3
CASRTGGGNTIYF
>TRBV3-1/TRBV3-2|-|TRBJ2-1
CASSPAGSRSYNEQFF
>TRBV5-1|-|TRBJ1-2
CASSLQGTGGADGYTF
>TRBV11-2|-|TRBJ2-1
CASSLAPDTSYNEQFF
>TRBV21-1|once|TRBJ2-1
CASKPAGSYNEQFF
>TRBV2|-|TRBJ2-5
CASSEHRVLGTQYF
>TRBV19|-|TRBJ1-1
CASSPLDRGWNTEAFF
>TRBV5-4|-|TRBJ2-7
CAAQEGDTYEQYF
>TRBV3-1/TRBV3-2|few|TRBJ2-2
CASSQALARGELFF
>TRBV9|-|TRBJ2-1
CASSVDIGGDYNEQFF
>TRBV11-2|-|TRBJ1-5
CASSPIQDQPQHF